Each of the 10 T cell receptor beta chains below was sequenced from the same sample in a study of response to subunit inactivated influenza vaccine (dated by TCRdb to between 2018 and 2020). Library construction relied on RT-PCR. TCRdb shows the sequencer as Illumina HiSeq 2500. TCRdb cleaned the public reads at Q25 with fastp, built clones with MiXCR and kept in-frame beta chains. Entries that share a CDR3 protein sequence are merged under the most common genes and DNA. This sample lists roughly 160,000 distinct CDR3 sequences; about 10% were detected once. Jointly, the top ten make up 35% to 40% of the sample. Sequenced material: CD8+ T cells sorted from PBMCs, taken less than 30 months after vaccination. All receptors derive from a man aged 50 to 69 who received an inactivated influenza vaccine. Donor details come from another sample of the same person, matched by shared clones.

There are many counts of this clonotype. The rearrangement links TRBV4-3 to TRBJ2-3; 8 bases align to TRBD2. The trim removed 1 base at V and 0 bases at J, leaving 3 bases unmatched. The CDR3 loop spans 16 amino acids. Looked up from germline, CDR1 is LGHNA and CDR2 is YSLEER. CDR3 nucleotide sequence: TGCGCCAGCAGCCAAGCTTCTAGCGGGAGCACAGATACGCAGTATTTT. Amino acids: CASSQASSGSTDTQYF.

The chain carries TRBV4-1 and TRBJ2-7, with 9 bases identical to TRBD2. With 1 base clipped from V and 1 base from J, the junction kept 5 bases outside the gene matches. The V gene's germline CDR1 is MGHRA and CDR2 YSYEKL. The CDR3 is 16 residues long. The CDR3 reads CASSQVLAGTSYEQYF. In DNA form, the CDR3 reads TGCGCCAGCAGCCAAGTGCTAGCGGGGACTTCCTACGAGCAGTACTTC.

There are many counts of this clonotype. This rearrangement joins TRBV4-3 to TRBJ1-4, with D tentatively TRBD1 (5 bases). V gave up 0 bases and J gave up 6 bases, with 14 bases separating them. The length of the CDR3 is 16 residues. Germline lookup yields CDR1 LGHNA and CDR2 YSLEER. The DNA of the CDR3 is TGCGCCAGCAGCCAAGATCTTGGGGGGATTGATGAAAAACTGTTTTTT. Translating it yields CASSQDLGGIDEKLFF.

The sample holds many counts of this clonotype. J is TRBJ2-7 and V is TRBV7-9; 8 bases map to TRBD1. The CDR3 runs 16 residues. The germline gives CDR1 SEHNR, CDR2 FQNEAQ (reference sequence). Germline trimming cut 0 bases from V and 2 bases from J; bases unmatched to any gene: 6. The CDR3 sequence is CASSLALGQGPYEQYF. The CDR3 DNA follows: TGTGCCAGCAGCTTAGCATTAGGACAGGGTCCCTACGAGCAGTACTTC.

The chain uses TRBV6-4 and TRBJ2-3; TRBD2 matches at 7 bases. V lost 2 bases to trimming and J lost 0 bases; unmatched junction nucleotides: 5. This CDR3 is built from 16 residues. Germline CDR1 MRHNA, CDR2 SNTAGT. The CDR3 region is CASSDRGSGSTDTQYF. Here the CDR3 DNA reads TGTGCCAGCAGTGACAGAGGTAGCGGGAGCACAGATACGCAGTATTTT.

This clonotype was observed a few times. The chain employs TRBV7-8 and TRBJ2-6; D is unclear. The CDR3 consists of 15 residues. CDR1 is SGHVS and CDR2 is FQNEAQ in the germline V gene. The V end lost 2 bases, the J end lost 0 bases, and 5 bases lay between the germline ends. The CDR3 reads CASSLLSSGANVLTF. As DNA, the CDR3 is TGTGCCAGCAGCTTATTGTCCTCTGGGGCCAACGTCCTGACTTTC.

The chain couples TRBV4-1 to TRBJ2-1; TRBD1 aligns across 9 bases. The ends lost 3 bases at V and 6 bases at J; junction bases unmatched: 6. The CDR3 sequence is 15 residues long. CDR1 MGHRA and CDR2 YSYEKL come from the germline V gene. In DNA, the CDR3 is TGCGCCAGCAGCCATCCCGGGACAGGGCTCAATGAGCAGTTCTTC. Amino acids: CASSHPGTGLNEQFF.

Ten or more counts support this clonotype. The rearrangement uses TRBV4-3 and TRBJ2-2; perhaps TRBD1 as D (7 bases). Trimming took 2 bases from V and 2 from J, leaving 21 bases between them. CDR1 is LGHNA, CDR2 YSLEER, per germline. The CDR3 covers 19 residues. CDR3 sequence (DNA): TGCGCCAGCAGCCAATGGTCGTACCGGGGGACAGTCAACACCGGGGAGCTGTTTTTT. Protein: CASSQWSYRGTVNTGELFF.

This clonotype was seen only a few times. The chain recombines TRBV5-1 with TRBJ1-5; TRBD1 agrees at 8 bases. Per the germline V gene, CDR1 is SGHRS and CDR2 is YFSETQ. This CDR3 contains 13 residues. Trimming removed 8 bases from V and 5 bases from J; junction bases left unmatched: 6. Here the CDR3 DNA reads TGCGCCAGTGCGACAGGGGTGGATCAGCCCCAGCATTTT. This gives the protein CASATGVDQPQHF.

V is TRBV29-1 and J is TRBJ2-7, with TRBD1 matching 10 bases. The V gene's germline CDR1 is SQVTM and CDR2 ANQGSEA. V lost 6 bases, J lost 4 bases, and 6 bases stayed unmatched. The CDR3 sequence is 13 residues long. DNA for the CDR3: TGCAGCGTGGGGGACAGGGGAGGGTACGAGCAGTACTTC. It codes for CSVGDRGGYEQYF.